This record covers a single TCR beta chain. Its antigen is unidentified. The data stem from a study of brain T cells in children with intractable seizures. Points from the study as a whole: Pre- and post-surgery blood differed in depth, so pre-surgery absences may be undersampling. Viral specificity was inferred only from CDR3 similarity; HCMV serostatus was unknown.

Surgery cases with the highest brain T cell transcript signatures were chosen for sequencing. Patients received at least one anti-epileptic drug before surgery. Assay: immunoSEQ multiplex PCR; the TCRdb copy retains only in-frame clones and omits some. Of about 120,000 clones listed, 85% to 95% are singletons. The ends lost 3 bases at V and 5 bases at J; junction bases unmatched: 10. There are 17 residues in the CDR3. Germline V gene sequence: CDR1 KGHDR, CDR2 SFDVKD. The sequence came from a boy younger than two with hemimegalencephaly and intractable seizures. Specimen: peripheral blood, collected at surgery. The chain uses TRBV24-1 and TRBJ2-2, with 8 bases aligning to TRBD2. CDR3 nucleotides: TGTGCCACCAGTGATCCCTTCGGGGGGGAGAGGACCGGGGAGCTGTTTTTT. Protein sequence: CATSDPFGGERTGELFF.